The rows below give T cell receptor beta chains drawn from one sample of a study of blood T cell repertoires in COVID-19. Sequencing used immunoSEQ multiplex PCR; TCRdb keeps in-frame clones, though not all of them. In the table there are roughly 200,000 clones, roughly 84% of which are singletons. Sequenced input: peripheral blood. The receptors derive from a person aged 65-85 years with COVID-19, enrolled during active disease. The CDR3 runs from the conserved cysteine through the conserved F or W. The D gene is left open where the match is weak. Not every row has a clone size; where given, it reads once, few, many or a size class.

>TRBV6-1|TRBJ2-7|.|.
CASSEIRLYEQYF
TGTGCCAGCAGTGAAATTAGACTCTACGAGCAGTACTTC
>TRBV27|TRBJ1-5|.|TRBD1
CASSLTGVQPQHF
TGTGCCAGCAGTTTAACAGGGGTGCAGCCCCAGCATTTT
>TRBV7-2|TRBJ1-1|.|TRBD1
CASSSLQGSLAEAFF
TGTGCCAGCAGCTCCTTACAGGGGAGTCTCGCTGAAGCTTTCTTT
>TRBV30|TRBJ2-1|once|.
CAWSRWSEQFF
TGTGCCTGGAGTAGGTGGAGTGAGCAGTTCTTC
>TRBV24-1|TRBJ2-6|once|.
CATARAGANVLTF
TGTGCCACCGCCCGGGCTGGGGCCAACGTCCTGACTTTC
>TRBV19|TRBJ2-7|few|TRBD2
CASSTNSGRGYEQYF
TGTGCCAGTAGTACCAATAGCGGGAGGGGCTACGAGCAGTACTTC
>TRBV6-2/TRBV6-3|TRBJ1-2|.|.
CASSYSETAYGYTF
TGTGCCAGCAGTTACTCGGAGACGGCCTATGGCTACACCTTC
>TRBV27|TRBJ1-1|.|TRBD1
CASSLLGQGIGTEAFF
TGTGCCAGCAGTTTACTGGGACAGGGTATTGGCACTGAAGCTTTCTTT
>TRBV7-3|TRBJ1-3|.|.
CASSSGHSSGNTIYF
TGTGCCAGCAGCTCCGGACATTCCTCTGGAAACACCATATATTTT
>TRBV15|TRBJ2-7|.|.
CATSLPGVYEQYF
TGTGCCACCAGCCTCCCGGGGGTCTACGAGCAGTACTTC
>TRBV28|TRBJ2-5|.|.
CASSLQRGRVGETQYF
TGTGCCAGCAGTTTACAACGTGGCAGGGTCGGGGAGACCCAGTACTTC
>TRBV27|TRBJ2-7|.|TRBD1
CASSDRGLVPGEQYF
TGTGCCAGCAGCGACAGGGGTTTGGTCCCGGGGGAGCAGTACTTC
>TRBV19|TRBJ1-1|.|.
CASSATSGAEAFF
TGTGCCAGTAGTGCGACTAGTGGGGCCGAAGCTTTCTTT
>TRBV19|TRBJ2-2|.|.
CASSIKAVTGELFF
TGTGCCAGTAGTATAAAAGCGGTTACCGGGGAGCTGTTTTTT
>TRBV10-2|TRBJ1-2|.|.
CASSESRQNNYGYTF
TGCGCCAGCAGTGAGTCAAGACAAAACAACTATGGCTACACCTTC
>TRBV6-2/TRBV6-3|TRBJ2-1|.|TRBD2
CASSASSGEYNEQFF
TGTGCCAGCAGCGCCTCTAGCGGGGAATACAATGAGCAGTTCTTC
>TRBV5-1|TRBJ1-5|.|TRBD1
CASSLGLVGTGGNQPQHF
TGCGCCAGCAGCTTGGGCTTGGTGGGGACAGGGGGGAATCAGCCCCAGCATTTT
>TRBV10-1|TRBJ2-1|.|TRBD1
CASSERQGHNEQFF
TGCGCCAGCAGTGAGAGACAGGGCCACAATGAGCAGTTCTTC
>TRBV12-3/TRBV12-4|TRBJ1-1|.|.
CASRQTGYTEAFF
TGTGCCAGCAGACAAACAGGGTACACTGAAGCTTTCTTT
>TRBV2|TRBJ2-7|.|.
CASSEIGQLRQYF
TGTGCCAGCAGTGAAATTGGGCAGCTTAGGCAGTACTTC
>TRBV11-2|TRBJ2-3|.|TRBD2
CASSKRARELDTQYF
TGTGCCAGCAGCAAGAGGGCGCGGGAGCTAGATACGCAGTATTTT
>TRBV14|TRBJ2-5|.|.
CASSPSRQETQYF
TGTGCCAGCAGCCCCTCGAGACAAGAGACCCAGTACTTC
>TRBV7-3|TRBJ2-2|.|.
CASQQGSTGELFF
TGTGCCAGCCAACAGGGTTCAACCGGGGAGCTGTTTTTT
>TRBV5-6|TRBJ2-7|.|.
CASSLQGYEQYF
TGTGCCAGCAGCCTTCAGGGATACGAGCAGTACTTC
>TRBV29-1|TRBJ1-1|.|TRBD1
CSVVLGTGATEAFF
TGCAGCGTTGTTTTAGGCACAGGGGCCACTGAAGCTTTCTTT
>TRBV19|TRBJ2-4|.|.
CASSPQSVAKNIQYF
TGTGCCAGTAGTCCCCAGTCCGTAGCCAAAAACATTCAGTACTTC
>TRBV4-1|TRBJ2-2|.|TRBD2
CASSQWTSENTGELFF
TGCGCCAGCAGCCAGTGGACTAGCGAGAACACCGGGGAGCTGTTTTTT
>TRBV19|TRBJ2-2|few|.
CATRSLGRESPNTGELFF
TGTGCCACCCGCTCCTTGGGGCGCGAAAGTCCGAACACCGGGGAGCTGTTTTTT
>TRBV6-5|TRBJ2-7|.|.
CASSLDKYEQYF
TGTGCCAGCAGCCTGGACAAATACGAGCAGTACTTC
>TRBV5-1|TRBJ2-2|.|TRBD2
CASSFSGIVPAGELFF
TGCGCCAGCAGCTTTAGCGGGATCGTCCCGGCCGGGGAGCTGTTTTTT
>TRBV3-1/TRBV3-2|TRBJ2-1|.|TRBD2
CASSQSSGDEQFF
TGTGCCAGCAGCCAGTCTAGCGGGGATGAGCAGTTCTTC
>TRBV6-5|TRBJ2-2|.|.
CASSFRTGELFF
TGTGCCAGCAGTTTCCGGACCGGGGAGCTGTTTTTT
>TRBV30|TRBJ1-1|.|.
CAWDDGWPNTEAFF
TGTGCCTGGGACGACGGGTGGCCGAACACTGAAGCTTTCTTT
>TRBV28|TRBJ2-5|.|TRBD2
CASRRAGGETQYF
TGTGCCAGCAGGAGGGCCGGGGGGGAGACCCAGTACTTC
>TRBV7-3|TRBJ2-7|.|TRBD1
CASSSGTGDYEQYF
TGTGCCAGCAGCTCCGGGACAGGGGACTACGAGCAGTACTTC
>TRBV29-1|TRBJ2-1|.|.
CSVALTNNPNEQFF
TGCAGCGTTGCACTAACCAACAACCCCAATGAGCAGTTCTTC
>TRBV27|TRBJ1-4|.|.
CASSFVRATNEKLFF
TGTGCCAGCAGTTTTGTTCGCGCAACTAATGAAAAACTGTTTTTT
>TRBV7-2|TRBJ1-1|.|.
CASKKYGGDTEAFF
TGTGCCAGCAAAAAATATGGGGGGGACACTGAAGCTTTCTTT
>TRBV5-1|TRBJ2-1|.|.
CASSLALSGRYGYNEQFF
TGCGCCAGCAGCTTGGCCTTGTCCGGCAGGTATGGCTACAATGAGCAGTTCTTC
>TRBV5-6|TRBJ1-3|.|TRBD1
CASSSGPGGTDGNTIYF
TGTGCCAGCAGCTCCGGCCCAGGAGGGACAGATGGGAACACCATATATTTT
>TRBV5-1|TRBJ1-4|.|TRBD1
CASSRDRGMSDGHEKLFF
TGCGCCAGCAGCAGGGACAGGGGGATGTCAGACGGTCATGAAAAACTGTTTTTT
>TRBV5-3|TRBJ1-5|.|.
CARSLVRGDQPQHF
TGTGCCAGAAGCTTGGTCAGGGGAGATCAGCCCCAGCATTTT
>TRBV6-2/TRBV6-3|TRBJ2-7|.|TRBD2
CASSYVSGGSSYEQYF
TGTGCCAGCAGTTACGTGAGCGGGGGGAGCTCCTACGAGCAGTACTTC
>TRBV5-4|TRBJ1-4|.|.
CASSPGGGEREKLFF
TGTGCCAGCAGCCCAGGAGGGGGGGAGAGGGAAAAACTGTTTTTT
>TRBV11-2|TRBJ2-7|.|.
CASSLVLGDEQYF
TGTGCCAGCAGCTTAGTTCTAGGGGACGAGCAGTACTTC
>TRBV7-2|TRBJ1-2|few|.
CASSLARGSDYGYTF
TGTGCCAGCAGCTTAGCCCGGGGATCGGACTATGGCTACACCTTC